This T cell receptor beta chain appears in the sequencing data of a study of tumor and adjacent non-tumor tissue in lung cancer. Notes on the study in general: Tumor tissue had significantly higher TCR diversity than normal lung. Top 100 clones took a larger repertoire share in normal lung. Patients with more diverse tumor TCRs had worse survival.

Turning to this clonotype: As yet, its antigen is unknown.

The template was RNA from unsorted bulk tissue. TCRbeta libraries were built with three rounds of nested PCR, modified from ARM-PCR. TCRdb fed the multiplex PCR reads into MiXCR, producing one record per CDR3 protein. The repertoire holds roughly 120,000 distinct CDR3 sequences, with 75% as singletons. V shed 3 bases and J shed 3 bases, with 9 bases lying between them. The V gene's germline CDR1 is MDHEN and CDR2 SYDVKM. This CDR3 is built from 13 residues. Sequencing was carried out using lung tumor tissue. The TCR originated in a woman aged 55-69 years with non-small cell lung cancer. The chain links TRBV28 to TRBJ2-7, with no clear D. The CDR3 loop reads CASSLSQSYEQYF. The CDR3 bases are TGTGCCAGCAGTTTGAGTCAGAGCTACGAGCAGTACTTC.